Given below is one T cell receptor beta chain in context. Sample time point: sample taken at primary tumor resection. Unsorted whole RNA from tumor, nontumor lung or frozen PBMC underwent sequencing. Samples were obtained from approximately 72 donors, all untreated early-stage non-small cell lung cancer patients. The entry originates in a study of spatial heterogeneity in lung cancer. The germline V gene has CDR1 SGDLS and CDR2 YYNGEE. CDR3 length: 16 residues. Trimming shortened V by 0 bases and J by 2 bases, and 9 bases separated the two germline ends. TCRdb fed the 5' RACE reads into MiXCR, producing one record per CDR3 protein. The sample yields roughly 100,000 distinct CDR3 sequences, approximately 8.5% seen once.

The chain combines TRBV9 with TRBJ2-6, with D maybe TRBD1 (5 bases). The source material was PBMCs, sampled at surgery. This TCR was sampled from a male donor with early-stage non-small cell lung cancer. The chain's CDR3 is CASSVGSGTGANVLTF. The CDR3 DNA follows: TGTGCCAGCAGCGTAGGGTCAGGGACTGGGGCCAACGTCCTGACTTTC.